The T cell receptor (beta chain) described here comes from a study of immune characterization of retroperitoneal liposarcoma. TCRdb re-called the PCR reads with MiXCR, one entry per CDR3 protein. The table lists 9,500 to 11,000 distinct CDR3 sequences, approximately 30% of them singletons. The germline CDR1 and CDR2 sequences are MRHNA and SNTAGT. The junction had 1 base not matched to a gene; V was cut back by 3 bases and J by 6 bases. The CDR3 spans 14 residues. The chain recombines TRBV6-4 with TRBJ2-1, with 11 nucleotides matching TRBD1. What was sequenced was tumor tissue. This TCR derives from a male donor with retroperitoneal liposarcoma. CDR3 coding DNA: TGTGCCAGCAGTGAGGGGACAGGGGGCAATGAGCAGTTCTTC. Translating it yields CASSEGTGGNEQFF.